The 9 T cell receptor beta chains below were found in one sample sequenced in a study of shared clonotypes between healthy human individuals. Naive CD8 cells, CD45RO-negative and positively selected for CCR7, excluded terminally differentiated effector memory CD45RA+ cells. Measured with immunoSEQ multiplex PCR; TCRdb has only the in-frame clones, and not every one. The sample consists of around 2,000,000 clones, about 93% of them appearing once. The sample was naive CD8+ T cells from PBMCs. The receptors were sampled from a man aged 18 to 35 in good health. Some clones in this sample may be carry-over from other donors' samples.

The CDR3 DNA reads TGTGCCAGCAGCAAAAGTAGACAGGAAGCTTTCTTT. Amino acids: CASSKSRQEAFF. The J gene is TRBJ1-1, the V gene TRBV21-1; the DNA was not used to check the table's D call, TRBD1. TRBV21-1 represents a pseudogene. CDR3 length: 12 residues.

The chain carries TRBV15 and TRBJ2-7; TRBD1 is a possible D gene (6 bases). The CDR3 loop spans 15 amino acids. CDR1 and CDR2 (germline): LNHNV, YYDKDF (reference sequence). The ends were cut back, 4 bases at V and 7 bases at J, with 20 bases in the middle. CDR3 protein: CATSTRDISLREQYF. The DNA of the CDR3 is TGTGCCACCAGCACCCGGGACATCTCCTTGCGGGAGCAGTACTTC.

The V call is TRBV5-8, the J call TRBJ2-2, with 7 nucleotides matching TRBD1. Germline-derived CDR1 and CDR2 are SGHTS and YDEGEE. V was pared by 4 bases and J by 7 bases, with 7 bases of the junction left unmatched. The CDR3 has 14 amino acids. In DNA, the CDR3 is TGTGCCAGCAGCCCCCAGGGGGAAGACGGGGAGCTGTTTTTT. It is translated as CASSPQGEDGELFF.

The chain employs TRBV7-3 and TRBJ2-1, with 9 bases matching TRBD2. CDR1 is SGHTA, CDR2 FQGTGA, per germline. The CDR3 extends over 15 amino acids. Unmatched junction bases numbered 7, after V lost 2 bases and J lost 8 bases. CDR3 DNA sequence: TGTGCCAGCAGCTTAGGCGGGAGGGCCGGGGATGAGCAGTTCTTC. The encoded protein is CASSLGGRAGDEQFF.

A word on this clone: The junction and the germline gene differ at one end; a read error may be behind it. J is TRBJ2-1 and V is TRBV7-9; 7 positions match TRBD2. Germline CDR1 and CDR2: SEHNR and FQNEAQ (reference sequence). This CDR3 comprises 13 residues. For the CDR3, the DNA is TGTGCCAGCAGCTTGGGGAGGGACCCAAGCGGAATCTTC. Protein: CASSLGRDPSGIF.

The J gene is TRBJ2-3, the V gene TRBV4-2; TRBD2 aligns across 10 bases. Per germline, CDR1 LGHNA and CDR2 YNFKEQ. There are 20 residues in the CDR3. V dropped 4 bases and J dropped 0; count of bases not matched to a gene: 16. Here the CDR3 DNA reads TGTGCCAGCAGCCGCCCGAGGGGGACTAGCGAAATGCCTAGCACAGATACGCAGTATTTT. The encoded protein is CASSRPRGTSEMPSTDTQYF.

V usage is TRBV11-2 and J usage is TRBJ2-1; 7 positions agree with TRBD2. The CDR3 is 18 amino acids. In germline, CDR1 is SGHAT, CDR2 FQNNGV. V shed 2 bases and J 3 bases; nucleotides not matched to a gene: 13. CDR3 sequence reads: CASSLSPGRSSGYNEQFF. The CDR3 DNA reads as TGTGCCAGCAGCTTATCCCCCGGGAGGTCTAGCGGCTACAATGAGCAGTTCTTC.

This clone has just a few counts. The chain recombines TRBV19 with TRBJ1-2, with unresolved D. V was pared by 6 bases and J by 0 bases, with 8 bases between. The CDR3 loop spans 13 amino acids. Germline CDR1 is LNHDA and CDR2 is SQIVND (reference sequence). CDR3 loop: CASSRDANYGYTF. The CDR3 nucleotides read TGTGCCAGTAGCAGAGACGCTAACTATGGCTACACCTTC.

The chain is built from TRBV27 and TRBJ2-3; D is possibly TRBD1 (5 bases). The length of the CDR3 is 16 residues. Germline loops: CDR1 MNHEY, CDR2 SMNVEV (reference sequence). V was trimmed by 5 bases and J by 0 bases, leaving 15 bases between them. CDR3: CASSKRQLKSTDTQYF. CDR3 nucleotide sequence: TGTGCCAGCAGTAAGAGACAGCTGAAGAGCACAGATACGCAGTATTTT.